This record concerns one T cell receptor (beta chain) sequence. The antigen remains undetermined. This sample is part of a study of PD-1 blockade in classical Hodgkin lymphoma. The germline V and J ends were trimmed by 0 bases and 8 bases, with 16 bases remaining between them. The germline V gene has CDR1 KGHSH and CDR2 LQKENI. The CDR3 is 16 residues long. Each patient relapsed following autologous stem cell transplantation, and prior brentuximab vedotin exposure differed. Study conclusions and caveats: Unlike CD8+ TCR diversity, which did not rise significantly by C4D1, CD4+ TCR diversity did.

TCRdb's table, derived via immunoSEQ multiplex PCR, lists solely in-frame clones and lacks some. The sample lists approximately 24,000 clones, roughly four fifths occurring once. The specimen comprised peripheral blood mononuclear cells (PBMCs), sampled before the second cycle of nivolumab. The rearrangement joins TRBV18 to TRBJ1-4, with D perhaps TRBD1 (6 bases). The source of this sequence is a human donor with classical Hodgkin lymphoma. The DNA for the CDR3 is TGTGCCAGCTCACCACCGAACAGGGAAAGAAGCGAAAAACTGTTTTTT. This sequence encodes CASSPPNRERSEKLFF.